This TCR beta chain was sequenced in a study of blood T cells in healthy people across ages. Background on the study: There was about one barcoded beta molecule captured by template switching per two T cells.

The germline V gene has CDR1 DFQATT and CDR2 SNEGSKA (reference sequence). Trimming removed 6 bases at V and 1 base at J, with 10 bases between. The CDR3 is made up of 12 amino acids. This clonotype came up a few times. The second PCR ran about 6 to 11 cycles with a sample-barcoded 5' primer and J-beta primers. A template-switch adaptor that had 12 random nucleotides put a tag on each cDNA molecule. MiXCR, run by TCRdb on the 5' RACE reads, gives a single entry per CDR3 protein. The data contain 700,000 to 1,000,000 distinct CDR3 sequences, around 42% of them seen just once; the ten biggest clones take up under 20%.

What was sequenced was blood. This chain uses TRBV20-1 with TRBJ2-7; tentative D call: TRBD1 (5 bases). This sequence was found in a man between 60 and 75 years old in good health. The CDR3 DNA sequence: TGCAGTGCGCAACCAGGGTCCTACGAGCAGTACTTC. Protein: CSAQPGSYEQYF.